The TCR beta chain described here comes from a study of early T cells in non-severe SARS-CoV-2 infection. Study information: Unsorted whole-blood RNA was sequenced in bulk, leaving chains unpaired.

In its sample, this clonotype was seen many times. Its antigen is not known. V lost 6 bases and J lost 0; bases outside the gene matches: 3. The length of the CDR3 is 16 residues. The library protocol tagged individual cDNA molecules with unique molecular identifiers. TCRdb ran MiXCR on the 5' RACE reads and lists one entry per CDR3 protein. Of roughly 52,000 distinct CDR3 sequences listed, around 7% are singletons. Study observations and caveats: VDJdb-based annotation leaned toward anti-spike CD8 responses and missed private and CD4 specificities.

The chain employs TRBV12-3 or TRBV12-4 and TRBJ2-2; 11 nucleotides line up with TRBD2. Here the sequenced sample was whole blood, taken at baseline. This clonotype originated in an adult who was a healthcare worker with PCR-confirmed SARS-CoV-2 infection or an uninfected control (not recorded which). CDR3 DNA: TGTGCCAGCAGCCGACTAGCGGGAACGAACACCGGGGAGCTGTTTTTT. It translates to CASSRLAGTNTGELFF.